This TCR beta chain was identified during a study of CD8 T cells in ankylosing spondylitis. It was by quantitative 5'-RACE with molecular barcodes that TCR beta libraries were made. TCRdb re-derived calls from the 5' RACE reads in MiXCR, one entry per CDR3 protein. Of about 240,000 distinct CDR3 sequences listed, around 11% are singletons. The CDR3 extends over 16 amino acids. V gave up 9 bases and J gave up 3 bases, with 25 bases separating them. Germline CDR1 is SGHRS and CDR2 is YFSETQ. Study-level results: Disease-linked clones were CD8+ and relatively rare in peripheral blood. For ankylosing spondylitis blood, a TCR beta motif of under ten highly homologous variants appeared characteristic.

As concerns this clonotype: Its antigen is currently unknown. One base away lies a much larger clone, so this may be a sequencing read error.

The sample consisted of blood, either unsorted or a sorted T cell fraction (not recorded which). The receptor was isolated from a male donor with ankylosing spondylitis or in good health (not recorded which). This sequence joins TRBV5-1 and TRBJ2-7; possible D gene TRBD1, 5 bases. The CDR3 sequence is CAISPREGTQYYEQYF. Here the CDR3 DNA reads TGCGCCATTTCGCCCAGGGAAGGTACCCAGTACTACGAGCAGTACTTC.